This TCR beta chain was recorded in a study of T cells in Graves' hyperthyroidism and ophthalmopathy. Broader study findings: Most clonotypes expanded in thyroid above 0.001 were likewise present in blood. Ophthalmopathy and stable hyperthyroidism were separated by a 13 V-J model.

Using RNA transcripts as the source, TCR beta CDR3 regions were amplified. The TCR CDR3 was amplified in a first-round RT-PCR using the HTBI primer set. TCRdb fed the multiplex PCR reads into MiXCR, producing one record per CDR3 protein. The data show 350,000 to 400,000 distinct CDR3 sequences, with around 14% seen just once and around a third held by the top ten. Among the patients, aged 18 to 65, hyperthyroidism was newly diagnosed and had lasted under 2 months. PBMCs stemmed from 10 ml fresh peripheral blood. Concerning this clonotype: No antigen is known for it.

This TCR was recovered from a woman younger than 45 with Graves' hyperthyroidism. The sample taken for sequencing was blood.

The CDR3 region is CSVEEQGHPYEQYF. CDR3 in DNA: TGCAGCGTTGAAGAACAGGGGCATCCCTACGAGCAGTACTTC. The rearrangement joins TRBV29-1 to TRBJ2-7, with TRBD1 matching 7 bases. CDR3 size: 14 residues. Germline V lookup: CDR1 SQVTM, CDR2 ANQGSEA. V gave up 0 bases and J gave up 2 bases; unmatched junction bases: 4.